These 13 T cell receptor beta chains originate from one sample sequenced in a study of T cells after yellow fever vaccination. TCRdb re-called the 5' RACE reads with MiXCR, one entry per CDR3 protein. The repertoire holds approximately 510,000 distinct CDR3 sequences, with 20% to 25% as singletons. The starting material was PBMCs, obtained approximately 22 days after the first yellow fever vaccination. These receptors all stem from a man between 18 and 29 years old who received the YFV17D yellow fever vaccine.

This rearrangement joins TRBV29-1 to TRBJ1-2; D may be TRBD1 (5 bases). The CDR3 loop spans 13 amino acids. The V end lost 7 bases, the J end lost 7 bases, and 19 bases lay between the germline ends. Germline V CDR1 and CDR2: SQVTM, ANQGSEA. DNA of the CDR3: TGCAGCGCCCTGATAAGGGGTTTTGGTGGCTACACCTTC. Protein product: CSALIRGFGGYTF. The full variable domain, completed using reference TRBV29-1 and TRBJ1-2, is SAVISQKPSRDICQRGTSLTIQCQVDSQVTMMFWYRQQPGQSLTLIATANQGSEATYESGFVIDKFPISRPNLTFSTLTVSNMSPEDSSIYLCSALIRGFGGYTFGSGTRLTVV.

This clonotype was seen a single time. The chain carries TRBV5-1 and TRBJ2-5, with 8 nucleotides matching TRBD1. With V trimmed by 0 bases and J by 6 bases, 7 bases remained unmatched. The CDR3 has 15 residues. Germline CDR1 is SGHRS and CDR2 is YFSETQ. CDR3 sequence (DNA): TGCGCCAGCAGCTTGGGAACACAGGGGGAAAAGACCCAGTACTTC. It translates to CASSLGTQGEKTQYF.

The chain carries TRBV18 and TRBJ2-5; D unclear. The CDR3 covers 11 residues. Per the germline V gene, CDR1 is KGHSH and CDR2 is LQKENI. V lost 8 bases, J lost 1 base, and 5 bases lay in between. CDR3 DNA sequence: TGTGCCAGCCAATTCCAAGAGACCCAGTACTTC. Translated, it gives CASQFQETQYF. Full variable domain (outside the CDR3, taken from reference TRBV18 and TRBJ2-5): NAGVMQNPRHLVRRRGQEARLRCSPMKGHSHVYWYRQLPEEGLKFMVYLQKENIIDESGMPKERFSAEFPKEGPSILRIQQVVRGDSAAYFCASQFQETQYFGPGTRLLVL.

The chain has TRBV20-1 and TRBJ2-1; D is unresolved. This CDR3 has 13 residues. The V and J ends lost 2 bases and 4 bases respectively, with 9 bases between them. The germline CDR1 and CDR2 sequences are DFQATT and SNEGSKA (reference sequence). The CDR3, as DNA: TGCAGTGCTAGACCTCGGCGATACAATGAGCAGTTCTTC. Protein: CSARPRRYNEQFF.

The chain recombines TRBV7-3 with TRBJ2-2; TRBD1 agrees at 10 bases. CDR3 length equals 17 residues. V was pared by 4 bases and J by 5 bases, with 10 bases of the junction left unmatched. Germline CDR1 is SGHTA and CDR2 is FQGTGA. The CDR3 region is CASSSAGQGVSTGELFF. CDR3 DNA: TGTGCCAGCAGCTCGGCCGGACAGGGGGTATCTACCGGGGAGCTGTTTTTT.

This clonotype was found many times. The chain recombines TRBV7-6 with TRBJ1-3; D ambiguous. Germline CDR1 and CDR2: SGHVS and FNYEAQ. V lost 1 base and J lost 4, with 5 bases in between. The CDR3 consists of 13 residues. This CDR3 reads CASSLDLGNTIYF. Written as DNA, the CDR3 is TGTGCCAGCAGCTTAGATCTGGGAAACACCATATATTTT.

A few counts support this clonotype. The V gene is TRBV7-9, the J gene TRBJ1-6; 9 bases align to TRBD1. J was trimmed by 6 bases and V by 8 bases; bases with no gene match: 5. Germline lookup yields CDR1 SEHNR and CDR2 FQNEAQ (reference sequence). CDR3 length: 14 residues. In DNA, the CDR3 is TGTGCCAGCTGTCCGGGACAGGGTAATTCACCCCTCCACTTT. Translation: CASCPGQGNSPLHF.

This rearrangement joins TRBV7-2 to TRBJ2-6; TRBD1 aligns across 8 bases. Per the germline V gene, CDR1 is SGHTA and CDR2 is FQGNSA. With V trimmed by 5 bases and J by 4 bases, 7 bases remained unmatched. The CDR3 spans 16 residues. The CDR3 loop reads CASSVRQGMGANVLTF. CDR3 DNA: TGTGCCAGCAGCGTACGACAGGGGATGGGGGCCAACGTCCTGACTTTC.

This clonotype turned up a few times. This sequence joins TRBV3-1 and TRBJ1-6, with D maybe TRBD1 (6 bases). Germline CDR1 is LGHDT and CDR2 is YNNKEL (reference sequence). The CDR3 extends over 16 amino acids. V was trimmed by 6 bases and J by 4 bases, leaving 16 bases between them. The CDR3 DNA sequence: TGTGCCAGCAGAGAAGTGGGGGGGCGGTATAATTCACCCCTCCACTTT. Its translation is CASREVGGRYNSPLHF.

The chain recombines TRBV5-1 with TRBJ1-1; no firm D call. The V end was cut by 3 bases, the J end by 4 bases, with 10 bases between. The CDR3 runs 13 residues. Germline loops: CDR1 SGHRS, CDR2 YFSETQ. The DNA of the CDR3 is TGCGCCAGCAGCTGGGGAGGTTTCACTGAAGCTTTCTTT. Translated: CASSWGGFTEAFF.

V is TRBV2 and J is TRBJ1-1; D may be TRBD1 (6 bases). V was cut by 6 bases and J by 5 bases, with 13 bases left in between. The CDR3 is made up of 13 amino acids. Germline CDR1 SNHLY, CDR2 FYNNEI. CDR3 DNA sequence: TGTGCCAGCAGACCAGGGGTCGGGACTGAAGCTTTCTTT. It is translated as CASRPGVGTEAFF.

The chain recombines TRBV7-2 with TRBJ1-1; D is unclear. V lost 2 bases to trimming and J lost 12 bases, with 10 bases between them. CDR1 SGHTA and CDR2 FQGNSA come from the germline V gene. The CDR3 contains 11 residues. The CDR3 sequence is CASSLLRESFF. The CDR3 DNA reads as TGTGCCAGCAGCTTACTACGCGAGTCTTTCTTT.

This clonotype was recorded many times. J is TRBJ2-5 and V is TRBV27; D not certain. Germline CDR1 is MNHEY and CDR2 is SMNVEV (reference sequence). This CDR3 spans 13 amino acids. Between the trimmed V and J ends, which lost 6 bases and 2 bases, there was a span of 10 bases. The CDR3 nucleotides read TGTGCCAGCAGCTTCTTAGAACAAGAGACCCAGTACTTC. This encodes CASSFLEQETQYF.